These T cell receptor beta chains were read from a single sample in a study of blood T cell repertoires in COVID-19. Sequencing was performed with immunoSEQ multiplex PCR; in TCRdb, only in-frame clones are kept and a portion is missing. This table has about 68,000 clones, roughly 85% appearing once. Sequencing used peripheral blood. These receptors all come from a man between 50 and 59 years old with acute or convalescent COVID-19. The conserved cysteine and the conserved F or W are not part of the CDR3 here. Each record gives: CDR3 length, V gene, J gene, CDR3 protein.

13,TRBV24-1,TRBJ2-7,ATSDGPRDTDEQY
13,TRBV7-8,TRBJ1-2,ASSSRQGARYGYT
13,TRBV30,TRBJ2-3,AWMHNLGGTDTQY
14,TRBV5-4,TRBJ2-1,ASSAGLAGGPNEQF
15,TRBV14,TRBJ1-6,ASSQVKSGTGRSPLH
11,TRBV27,TRBJ2-7,ASSFDRGSEQY
12,TRBV21-1,TRBJ2-4,ASSKRRRLNIQY
14,TRBV15,TRBJ1-6,ATSRARAPGDSPLH
12,TRBV5-1,TRBJ1-2,ASSFGGPGYGYT
14,TRBV11-2,TRBJ1-2,ASSLDGWDRGYGYT
13,TRBV5-4,TRBJ1-2,ASRPKRSGQGGYT
14,TRBV9,TRBJ2-1,ASSVAFSGDYNEQF
12,TRBV29-1,TRBJ1-4,SVVWDGGNEKLF
14,TRBV7-7,TRBJ2-1,ASSLRPGGGVNEQF
12,TRBV6-5,TRBJ1-3,ASSRDTNGNTIY
13,TRBV6-5,TRBJ2-3,ASSHGRAGTDTQY
15,TRBV7-3,TRBJ1-5,ASSSLEQPPSHQPQH
13,TRBV15,TRBJ1-5,ATSPQGLNHQPQH
12,TRBV19,TRBJ1-5,ASSIQASNQPQH
13,TRBV9,TRBJ1-5,ASSTRTGINQPQH
15,TRBV7-2,TRBJ2-7,ASSLGLAGISSYEQY
14,TRBV11-2,TRBJ1-2,ASSITHGGKDYGYT
11,TRBV12-3/TRBV12-4,TRBJ1-1,ASSFAGYTEAF
18,TRBV19,TRBJ2-1,ASSIMWTSGGPSSYNEQF
11,TRBV3-1/TRBV3-2,TRBJ1-1,ASRTGENTEAF
12,TRBV11-2,TRBJ2-5,ASSPGGPRETQY
11,TRBV30,TRBJ2-5,AWKLAGVETQY
11,TRBV13,TRBJ2-7,ASSFRGGYEQY
15,TRBV6-1,TRBJ1-3,ASSGEYRDPAGNTIY
10,TRBV5-1,TRBJ2-3,ASSQGSDTQY
14,TRBV7-3,TRBJ1-1,ASSLTAGSMNTEAF
12,TRBV6-5,TRBJ2-7,ASQTWRPTYEQY
11,TRBV5-1,TRBJ2-3,ASSTPAVDTQY
14,TRBV11-1,TRBJ2-2,ASSLTSGGFTGELF
13,TRBV6-5,TRBJ2-7,ASSRIGTGNHEQY
9,TRBV25-1,TRBJ1-2,ASSLSGGYT
12,TRBV5-1,TRBJ2-5,ASSSLDRKETQY
8,TRBV20-1,TRBJ1-2,SATRTAGG
13,TRBV6-1,TRBJ1-5,ASSEYRGGNQPQH
13,TRBV5-1,TRBJ2-7,ASSFGTASSYEQY
12,TRBV12-5,TRBJ1-2,ASGRPGQGDGYT
12,TRBV5-1,TRBJ2-7,ASSFSVSSYEQY
14,TRBV3-1/TRBV3-2,TRBJ2-1,ASSEELAGDLNEQF
11,TRBV15,TRBJ2-1,ATSRDPGNEQF
13,TRBV6-1,TRBJ2-3,ASSDGGGAGDTQY
12,TRBV3-1/TRBV3-2,TRBJ1-5,ASSQDLAGQPQH
13,TRBV6-1,TRBJ1-2,ASSEMSGGTYGYT
12,TRBV25-1,TRBJ2-7,ASSEWDRGDEQY
12,TRBV5-1,TRBJ1-1,ASSSETGGTEAF
13,TRBV12-1,TRBJ2-7,ASSAPSGVLYEQY
9,TRBV29-1,TRBJ1-1,SIWSQSEAF
12,TRBV6-5,TRBJ2-5,ASCPRGDQETQY
15,TRBV11-2,TRBJ1-1,ASSLDPWDRDNTEAF
9,TRBV25-1,TRBJ1-3,ASREGNTIY
13,TRBV15,TRBJ2-5,ATSPVGRGGETQY
13,TRBV7-8,TRBJ1-3,ASSLAGGVGNTIY
11,TRBV3-1/TRBV3-2,TRBJ1-1,ASSLSRNTEAF